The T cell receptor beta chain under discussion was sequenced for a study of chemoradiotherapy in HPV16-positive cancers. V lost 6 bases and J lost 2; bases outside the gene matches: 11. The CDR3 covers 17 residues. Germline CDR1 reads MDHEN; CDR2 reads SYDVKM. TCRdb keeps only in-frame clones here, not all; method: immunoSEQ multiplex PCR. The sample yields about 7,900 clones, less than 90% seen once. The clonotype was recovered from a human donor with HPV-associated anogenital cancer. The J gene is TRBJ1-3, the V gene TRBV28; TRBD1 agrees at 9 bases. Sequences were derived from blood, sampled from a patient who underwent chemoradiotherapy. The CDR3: CASRIPPGTGPGNTIYF. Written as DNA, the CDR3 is TGTGCCAGCAGAATACCCCCCGGGACAGGGCCTGGAAACACCATATATTTT.